The table lists the clone carrying this T cell receptor beta chain with a few counts. What it binds is not known. The data were obtained in a study of beta chain features in type 1 diabetes. Across the whole study: Age, gender and cell yields were similar between patients and healthy donors.

Study outcomes and limitations: These data did not resolve whether HLA type affects TCRB rearrangement. The study found moderately but significantly shorter TCRB CDR3s in all four CD4+ subsets of Type 1 diabetes patients.

Trimming took 7 bases from V and 0 from J, leaving 18 bases between them. The CDR3 extends over 16 amino acids. Germline lookup yields CDR1 MDHEN and CDR2 SYDVKM. The entirety of the isolated RNA underwent reverse transcription, so expressed TCRB transcripts were sequenced. Sequenced naive, central memory and regulatory T cell samples produced an average of around 3.9 million reads. TCRdb keeps only in-frame clones here, not all; method: immunoSEQ multiplex PCR. The sample includes some 640,000 clones, around 15% of them seen just once. Sorted CD4+ subsets: naive, central memory, regulatory, stem cell-like memory (CD45RO/CCR7/CD25/CD127/CD95/CD27 panel).

What was sequenced was naive CD4+ T cells from blood. The gene calls are TRBV28 and TRBJ1-2; D may be TRBD1 (5 bases). The receptor was derived from a man younger than 35 with type 1 diabetes. CDR3 in amino acids: CASKSPGPNSNYGYTF. CDR3 DNA: TGTGCCAGCAAATCTCCGGGGCCCAATTCTAACTATGGCTACACCTTC.